The next 27 T cell receptor beta chains were all read from a single sample in a study of T cells in Graves' hyperthyroidism and ophthalmopathy. Authors of the study amplified TCR beta CDR3 regions from RNA transcripts. A set of HTBI primers served as the primers for a first-round RT-PCR of the TCR CDR3. One entry per CDR3 protein results from TCRdb running MiXCR on the multiplex PCR reads. The table has about 610,000 distinct CDR3 sequences, around 45% seen once. Sequenced input: peripheral blood or thyroid tissue (not recorded which). The receptors were sampled from a woman under 30 with Graves' hyperthyroidism.

CDR3 DNA sequence: TGTGCCAGCAGCTTAGAGGACAGGGGTTACGAGCAGTACTTC. Residues: CASSLEDRGYEQYF. This chain links TRBV7-6 with TRBJ2-7; 9 bases line up with TRBD1. The CDR3 is 14 amino acids. The V segment lost 1 base and the J segment 4 bases; nucleotides outside the gene matches: 2. The V gene's germline CDR1 is SGHVS and CDR2 FNYEAQ.

This clonotype has ten or more counts. The V gene is TRBV11-3, the J gene TRBJ1-1, with D tentatively TRBD1 (5 bases). CDR1 SGHNT and CDR2 YENEEA come from the germline V gene. V was trimmed by 4 bases and J by 1 base, leaving 13 bases between them. The CDR3 has 15 residues. The CDR3, as DNA: TGTGCCAGCAGCTCGGCGGGGCCCGGGAACACTGAAGCTTTCTTT. This sequence encodes CASSSAGPGNTEAFF. Variable domain in full (rest from reference TRBV11-3 and TRBJ1-1): EAGVVQSPRYKIIEKKQPVAFWCNPISGHNTLYWYLQNLGQGPELLIRYENEEAVDDSQLPKDRFSAERLKGVDSTLKIQPAELGDSAVYLCASSSAGPGNTEAFFGQGTRLTVV.

This chain uses TRBV7-9 with TRBJ2-7; D might be TRBD1 or TRBD2, each matching 6 bases. CDR3 length: 15 residues. Looked up from germline, CDR1 is SEHNR and CDR2 is FQNEAQ (reference sequence). V lost 0 bases and J lost 5, with 14 bases in between. The CDR3: CASSLAPVGGNEQYF. The CDR3 DNA is TGTGCCAGCAGCTTAGCCCCTGTCGGGGGCAACGAGCAGTACTTC. Supplemented by reference TRBV7-9 and TRBJ2-7, the full variable domain reads DTGVSQNPRHKITKRGQNVTFRCDPISEHNRLYWYRQTLGQGPEFLTYFQNEAQLEKSRLLSDRFSAERPKGSFSTLEIQRTEQGDSAMYLCASSLAPVGGNEQYFGPGTRLTVT.

The chain combines TRBV15 with TRBJ2-7; no clear D gene. The CDR3 runs to 13 residues. The V end lost 1 base, the J end lost 7 bases, and 11 bases lay between the germline ends. Per germline, CDR1 LNHNV and CDR2 YYDKDF (reference sequence). This chain's CDR3 is CATSRGTDQEQYF. The CDR3 region has the DNA TGTGCCACCAGCAGAGGGACGGATCAAGAGCAGTACTTC.

In this sample, this clonotype turned up once. This sequence joins TRBV2 and TRBJ2-7; D is ambiguous. Germline assignment: CDR1 SNHLY and CDR2 FYNNEI. With 6 bases removed from V and 7 bases from J, the gap between germline ends came to 10 bases. The CDR3 extends over 11 amino acids. The CDR3 DNA is TGTGCCAGCAGAATGTACAATGAGCAGTACTTC. Encoded protein: CASRMYNEQYF.

In its sample, this clonotype was seen many times. This chain links TRBV29-1 with TRBJ2-5; no firm D call. Trimming pared 3 bases from V and 5 bases from J, leaving 13 bases between. The CDR3 sequence is 13 residues long. The germline gives CDR1 SQVTM, CDR2 ANQGSEA. The CDR3 nucleotides read TGCAGCGTTGATACAGCCGCTGGGGAGACCCAGTACTTC. Translating gives CSVDTAAGETQYF.

CDR3: CASDQGVFYGYTF. The CDR3 DNA reads as TGTGCCAGTGATCAGGGGGTGTTCTATGGCTACACCTTC. The V call is TRBV2, the J call TRBJ1-2; 7 nucleotides align to TRBD1. The CDR3 has 13 amino acids. Per the germline V gene, CDR1 is SNHLY and CDR2 is FYNNEI. With V trimmed by 9 bases and J by 4 bases, 8 bases remained unmatched.

The chain couples TRBV7-2 to TRBJ1-1; no reliable D call. V lost 5 bases, J lost 5 bases, and 12 bases lay in between. Germline assignment: CDR1 SGHTA and CDR2 FQGNSA. The CDR3 has 13 residues. The CDR3 bases are TGTGCCAGCAGCCGAGTGGGCGGGACTGAAGCTTTCTTT. Encoded protein: CASSRVGGTEAFF.

The V call is TRBV9, the J call TRBJ2-5, with TRBD2 identical over 10 bases. Germline CDR1 reads SGDLS; CDR2 reads YYNGEE. The CDR3 contains 16 residues. V gave up 0 bases and J gave up 5 bases; unmatched junction bases: 7. CDR3 residues: CASSVESSGSAETQYF. CDR3 bases: TGTGCCAGCAGCGTAGAGTCTAGCGGGAGCGCGGAGACCCAGTACTTC.

The V gene is TRBV29-1, the J gene TRBJ1-1; no firm D call. The CDR3 is 11 amino acids. Germline lookup yields CDR1 SQVTM and CDR2 ANQGSEA. CDR3 protein: CSYSELTEAFF. CDR3 DNA: TGCAGTTACTCGGAGCTCACTGAAGCTTTCTTT.

With regard to this clonotype: The junction shows a germline mismatch at one end, possibly a read error. The V gene is TRBV12-3 or TRBV12-4, the J gene TRBJ2-5, with a tentative D call TRBD2 (5 bases). This CDR3 is 13 amino acids long. The CDR3 spells CASSLRLGEAQYF. The CDR3 nucleotides are TGTGCCAGCAGTCTCAGGTTGGGAGAGGCCCAGTACTTC.

V is TRBV7-9 and J is TRBJ2-5; D tentatively fits TRBD1 or TRBD2 (6 bases each). Germline V gene lookup returns CDR1 SEHNR and CDR2 FQNEAQ (reference sequence). The CDR3 extends over 16 amino acids. Trimming shortened V by 4 bases and J by 5 bases, and 20 bases separated the two germline ends. CDR3 sequence (DNA): TGTGCCAGCAGCTCACTCAGGGGCGGGATTGAGGAGACCCAGTACTTC. This codes for CASSSLRGGIEETQYF.

This clonotype occurred many times. The chain has TRBV5-1 and TRBJ1-5; D remains unclear. Trimming took 0 bases from V and 7 from J, leaving 8 bases between them. Germline V gives CDR1 SGHRS, CDR2 YFSETQ. CDR3 length equals 13 residues. As DNA, the CDR3 is TGCGCCAGCAGCTTGGTTGGGAGCCAGCCCCAGCATTTT. Translated: CASSLVGSQPQHF.

This clonotype was found many times. The J gene is TRBJ1-1, the V gene TRBV6-2 or TRBV6-3; D is ambiguous. V lost 5 bases, J lost 4 bases, and 11 bases lay in between. The CDR3 has 13 amino acids. CDR1 and CDR2 (germline): MNHEY, SVGEGT. Here the CDR3 DNA reads TGTGCCAGCAGTCCTGGCGGGATCACTGAAGCTTTCTTT. Translated: CASSPGGITEAFF.

Only a few counts were recorded for this clonotype. Given a much more abundant clone one base away, this may be a read error. The chain joins TRBV5-6 to TRBJ2-7; maybe TRBD1 (6 bases). The V end lost 3 bases, the J end lost 6 bases, and 16 bases lay between the germline ends. This CDR3 contains 14 residues. Germline V gene sequence: CDR1 SGHDT, CDR2 YYEEEE. CDR3 DNA: TGTGCCAGCAGCTCCAGGTGGGGGCGGTGCGAGCAGTACTTC. Translated, it gives CASSSRWGRCEQYF.

This clonotype was seen many times. The genes are TRBV27 and TRBJ2-7, with a possible D match to TRBD2 (6 bases). V dropped 6 bases and J dropped 7 bases, with 10 bases sitting between them. The CDR3 has 11 amino acids. Germline-derived CDR1 and CDR2 are MNHEY and SMNVEV (reference sequence). CDR3: CASRVREEQYF. In DNA form, the CDR3 reads TGTGCCAGCAGAGTCCGGGAGGAGCAGTACTTC.

This clonotype was detected many times. V gene TRBV10-3 combines with J gene TRBJ1-2, with a tentative D call TRBD1 (5 bases). The CDR3 consists of 10 residues. V lost 9 bases and J 9 bases, leaving 11 bases between the germline ends. CDR1 and CDR2 (germline): ENHRY, SYGVKD. CDR3 nucleotides: TGTGCCATATGGGGGAGCAGCTACACCTTC. This sequence encodes CAIWGSSYTF.

This clonotype showed up many times. The chain carries TRBV27 and TRBJ2-7; D perhaps matches TRBD1 (5 bases). The germline gives CDR1 MNHEY, CDR2 SMNVEV (reference sequence). This CDR3 is 12 amino acids long. V lost 10 bases and J lost 4, with 14 bases in between. CDR3 residues: CATRVGVYEQYF. The CDR3 DNA reads as TGTGCCACCCGGGTAGGGGTGTACGAGCAGTACTTC.

About this clonotype itself: A read error may account for a junction end that differs from germline. The chain carries TRBV7-3 and TRBJ2-7, with D perhaps TRBD1 or TRBD2 (6 bases each). The CDR3 runs 11 residues. Germline lookup yields CDR1 SGHTA and CDR2 FQGTGA. The DNA of the CDR3 is TGTGCCAGCAGCGCGGGGACAAAGCAGTGCTTC. Protein product: CASSAGTKQCF.

This clonotype was seen repeatedly, ten times or more. The chain links TRBV5-5 to TRBJ2-7; 9 bases map to TRBD2. This CDR3 is built from 17 residues. Germline CDR1 is SGHKS and CDR2 is YYEKEE (reference sequence). V was pared by 3 bases and J by 2 bases, with 12 bases of the junction left unmatched. The CDR3 region is CASSSRLGGRGTYEQYF. The DNA of the CDR3 is TGTGCCAGCAGCTCTCGTCTCGGCGGGAGGGGAACCTACGAGCAGTACTTC.

About this clonotype: Relative to the germline gene, one junction end is altered; a read error may explain this. The V and J genes are TRBV20-1 and TRBJ1-1; D not resolved. The germline gives CDR1 DFQATT, CDR2 SNEGSKA (reference sequence). CDR3 length: 11 amino acids. This chain's CDR3 is CSATENTEASF. For the CDR3, the DNA is TGCAGTGCTACAGAGAACACTGAAGCTTCCTTT.

The V and J genes are TRBV29-1 and TRBJ1-4, with no clear D. V was clipped by 3 bases and J by 13 bases, with 3 bases between them. The CDR3 sequence is 8 residues long. Germline loops: CDR1 SQVTM, CDR2 ANQGSEA. In DNA form, the CDR3 reads TGCAGCGTTGAGAGACTGTTTTTT. Translated: CSVERLFF.

The rearrangement links TRBV7-9 to TRBJ1-6; D is perhaps TRBD1 (5 bases). CDR3 length: 18 amino acids. Germline V gene sequence: CDR1 SEHNR, CDR2 FQNEAQ (reference sequence). The ends were cut back, 5 bases at V and 10 bases at J, with 27 bases in the middle. The CDR3 bases are TGTGCCAGCAGCCGAGATCTAATCGGGACGGCGGGTCGCTCACCCCTCCACTTT. Translating it yields CASSRDLIGTAGRSPLHF.

To note about this clonotype: Given a much more abundant clone one base away, this may be a read error. CDR3 bases: TGTGCCAGCAGTAGGAGCCTAGAGAGGGAGACCCAGTACTTC. Translation gives CASSRSLERETQYF. The chain joins TRBV11-1 to TRBJ2-5; no clear D gene. V was shortened by 6 bases and J by 5 bases, with 16 bases between the two germline ends. The V gene's germline CDR1 is SGHAT and CDR2 FQDESV (reference sequence). There are 14 residues in the CDR3.

The CDR3 protein is CASSADSTDTQYF. In nucleotides, the CDR3 is TGTGCCAGCAGCGCGGACAGTACAGATACGCAGTATTTT. This sequence joins TRBV9 and TRBJ2-3, with D possibly being TRBD1 (6 bases). Per the germline V gene, CDR1 is SGDLS and CDR2 is YYNGEE. This CDR3 comprises 13 residues. Trimming stripped 3 bases from V and 3 bases from J, with 8 bases between.

This clonotype was seen ten or more times. The V gene is TRBV12-3 or TRBV12-4, the J gene TRBJ2-5, with TRBD2 matching over 11 bases. The CDR3 has 16 residues. Trimming removed 4 bases from V and 1 base from J; junction bases left unmatched: 5. CDR3 residues: CASSSPGLAAQETQYF. The DNA of the CDR3 is TGTGCCAGCAGTTCTCCGGGACTAGCGGCCCAAGAGACCCAGTACTTC.

This clonotype was recorded many times. The chain carries TRBV4-2 and TRBJ2-7; no firm D call. This CDR3 has 17 residues. The germline V gene has CDR1 LGHNA and CDR2 YNFKEQ. V was cut by 1 base and J by 1 base, with 17 bases left in between. Written as DNA, the CDR3 is TGTGCCAGCAGCCAAGGAAGCGATAACGCCCCTTCCTACGAGCAGTACTTC. It codes for CASSQGSDNAPSYEQYF.